The present TCR beta chain was sequenced within a study of neurological immune-mediated disorders. The CDR3 contains 13 residues. V shed 6 bases and J 6 bases; nucleotides not matched to a gene: 7. The germline V gene encodes CDR1 DFQATT and CDR2 SNEGSKA (reference sequence). This clonotype was observed at least ten times. In TCRdb, the 5' RACE reads were re-called with MiXCR into one record per CDR3 protein. The data show about 31,000 distinct CDR3 sequences, approximately 4.1% seen once. The sequencing input was CD4+ T cells from blood. This sequence was found in a middle-aged woman in good health. The chain uses TRBV20-1 and TRBJ2-1; 8 bases align to TRBD2. DNA of the CDR3: TGCAGTGCCCCTAGCGGGCCAACCAATGAGCAGTTCTTC. Encoded protein: CSAPSGPTNEQFF.